This is a list of T cell receptor beta chains from one sample in a study of regulatory T cells in long-lasting Graves disease. One entry per CDR3 protein results from TCRdb running MiXCR on the multiplex PCR reads. In the table there are 240,000 or so distinct CDR3 sequences, just over 20% of which are singletons. Sequenced material: peripheral blood mononuclear cells (PBMCs), taken at new diagnosis, from a patient treated with antithyroid drugs. These TCRs come from a female donor with Graves disease. The CDR3 runs from the conserved cysteine through the conserved F or W. A D gene is named only where the DNA matches it firmly. Clone size is not always given. Where it is, it says once, few, many or a class for expanded clones.

D gene	CDR3 length	clone size	V gene	J gene	CDR3 DNA	CDR3 protein
TRBD2	16	many	TRBV7-3	TRBJ2-1	TGTGCCAGCAGCGAGGCCAGCGGGGGGGCCCAGGGTGAGCAGTTCTTC	CASSEASGGAQGEQFF
TRBD1	15	many	TRBV28	TRBJ1-3	TGTGCCAGCAGGTCTACCGGGACAGTCATGAACACCATATATTTT	CASRSTGTVMNTIYF
.	15	many	TRBV7-6	TRBJ2-7	TGTGCCAGCAGCTTATTGGACTCCCTTATCCACGAGCAGTACTTC	CASSLLDSLIHEQYF
.	14	many	TRBV19	TRBJ2-2	TGTGCCACCACGGAGGGAAGGAACACCGGGGAGCTGTTTTTT	CATTEGRNTGELFF
.	14	few	TRBV28	TRBJ1-2	TGTGCCAGCTGCAGCCCGGGGGCCTACTATGCCTACACCTTC	CASCSPGAYYAYTF
.	14	many	TRBV11-3	TRBJ2-2	TGTGCCAGCAGCTTAGACCCTGAGACCGGGGAGCTGTTTTTT	CASSLDPETGELFF
.	13	many	TRBV28	TRBJ1-4	TGTGCCAGCAGTTTTAGGGCGGATGAAAAACTGTTTTTT	CASSFRADEKLFF
.	12	many	TRBV5-5	TRBJ2-1	TGTGCCAGCAGCTTGAAGTGGGATGAGCAGTTCTTC	CASSLKWDEQFF
TRBD1	13	few	TRBV20-1	TRBJ2-3	TGCAGTGGGAAAGACAGGGGTACAGATACGCAGTATTTT	CSGKDRGTDTQYF
.	12	many	TRBV5-8	TRBJ2-3	TGTGCCAGCAGCCCGACCCGAGATACGCAGTATTTT	CASSPTRDTQYF
.	13	many	TRBV28	TRBJ2-1	TGTGCCAGCAGTTTGGGCAGCCTGGGAGAGCAGTTCTTC	CASSLGSLGEQFF
.	14	many	TRBV7-6	TRBJ2-3	TGTGCCAGCAGCTTAGCGCAGAACACAGATACGCAGTATTTT	CASSLAQNTDTQYF
TRBD2	17	many	TRBV20-1	TRBJ2-5	TGCAGTGCTGTTACAAGCCCTGGCGGGGGGGTATGGGAGACCCAGTACTTC	CSAVTSPGGGVWETQYF
TRBD1	17	many	TRBV6-2/TRBV6-3	TRBJ2-7	TGTGCCAGCAGTTCAAGGACAGGGCCTAAGAGCTCCTACGAGCAGTACTTC	CASSSRTGPKSSYEQYF
TRBD1	14	many	TRBV20-1	TRBJ2-1	TGCAGTGCTAGTCGGGGACAGGGGTCGGGGGAGCAGTTCTTC	CSASRGQGSGEQFF
.	15	many	TRBV7-2	TRBJ2-7	TGCGCCAGCAGCCAAGAGGGGTGGAGCTCCTACGAGCAGTACTTC	CASSQEGWSSYEQYF
.	14	many	TRBV12-3/TRBV12-4	TRBJ1-6	TGTGCCAGCAGCTACACAGGGATTAGATCACCCCTCCACTTT	CASSYTGIRSPLHF
.	15	many	TRBV11-3	TRBJ1-1	TGTGCCAGCAGCCGAGGGCCGGGGGAGGACACTGAAGCTTTCTTT	CASSRGPGEDTEAFF
TRBD2	15	few	TRBV10-2	TRBJ2-7	TGCGCCAGCAGTGTCCTAGCGGGGGCCTCCTACGAGCAGTACTTC	CASSVLAGASYEQYF
TRBD1	15	few	TRBV28	TRBJ1-3	TGTGCCAGCAGCCCGACAGGGCTAACAGGAAACACCATATATTTT	CASSPTGLTGNTIYF
.	16	.	TRBV2	TRBJ1-5	TGTGCCAGCAGCCCCCCCGAGCTGGCAAGCAATCAGCCCCAGCATTTT	CASSPPELASNQPQHF
.	15	many	TRBV5-1	TRBJ1-1	TGCGCCAGCAGCTTGTTCGGGCACACAAACACTGAAGCTTTCTTT	CASSLFGHTNTEAFF
.	15	many	TRBV6-1	TRBJ2-7	TGTGCCAGCAGCCAACGTGGAACGAGCTCCTACGAGCAGTACTTC	CASSQRGTSSYEQYF
TRBD1	16	many	TRBV5-6	TRBJ1-1	TGTGCCAGCAGCTTGGGGATCCGACAGGGGAGAACTGAAGCTTTCTTT	CASSLGIRQGRTEAFF
.	14	few	TRBV15	TRBJ2-5	TGTGCCACCAGCGCGGGGGCAAAGGTGGAGACCCAGTACTTC	CATSAGAKVETQYF
TRBD2	16	.	TRBV7-7	TRBJ2-3	TGTGCCAGCAGCGCCATACTAGCGGGAGGGGTAGATACGCAGTATTTT	CASSAILAGGVDTQYF
.	13	.	TRBV4-2	TRBJ1-6	TGCGCCAGCAGCCAAGGGTTGGATTCACCCCTCCACTTT	CASSQGLDSPLHF
TRBD2	15	many	TRBV11-3	TRBJ2-3	TGTGCCAGCAGCCCGGGACTAGCGGGAGTAGATACGCAGTATTTT	CASSPGLAGVDTQYF
TRBD2	15	.	TRBV12-3/TRBV12-4	TRBJ2-3	TGTGCCAGCAGTCCCGGGGCGGGGGGCACAGATACGCAGTATTTT	CASSPGAGGTDTQYF
.	16	many	TRBV5-1	TRBJ1-4	TGCGCCAGCAGCGAAGGACTCGGAACACTGAAAGGAAAACTGTTTTTT	CASSEGLGTLKGKLFF
.	15	many	TRBV19	TRBJ2-3	TGTGCCAGTAGCGGGACTCCCCTAGACACAGATACGCAGTATTTT	CASSGTPLDTDTQYF
.	12	.	TRBV20-1	TRBJ1-1	TGCAGTGCCAGCCAGGTAAACACTGAAGCTTTCTTT	CSASQVNTEAFF
.	13	.	TRBV5-1	TRBJ1-1	TGCGCCAGCAGCCTGGATGTGGACACTGAAGCTTTCTTT	CASSLDVDTEAFF
.	15	many	TRBV9	TRBJ2-1	TGTGCCAGCAGCTCCAAGGTAGCTGGATACAATGAGCAGTTCTTC	CASSSKVAGYNEQFF
.	14	.	TRBV27	TRBJ2-1	TGTGCCAGCAGATTGAACCGCCCAGGCAATGAGCAGTTCTTC	CASRLNRPGNEQFF
TRBD1	15	many	TRBV6-5	TRBJ1-2	TGTGCCAGCAGTTACTCGGACAGGGGCGCGTATGGCTACACCTTC	CASSYSDRGAYGYTF
.	14	many	TRBV18	TRBJ1-5	TGTGCCAGCTCACGGGGGCAGGGGTATCAGCCCCAGCATTTT	CASSRGQGYQPQHF
.	13	many	TRBV7-2	TRBJ2-1	TGTGCCGCCGGCGGAACCTATTACAATGAGCAGTTCTTC	CAAGGTYYNEQFF
.	13	.	TRBV11-2	TRBJ1-1	TGTGCCAGCAGCTTAACAGAAGGCCATGAAGCTTTCTTT	CASSLTEGHEAFF
.	12	medium-sized	TRBV20-1	TRBJ2-7	TGCAGTGCTAGAGAACGGAGGGCTGAGCAGTACTTC	CSARERRAEQYF
.	16	many	TRBV29-1	TRBJ2-1	TGCAGCGTTGAAGATCCCCTACTTAGCTCCTACAATGAGCAGTTCTTC	CSVEDPLLSSYNEQFF
.	12	many	TRBV9	TRBJ2-1	TGTGCCAGCAGCGTATATATCAATGAGCAGTTCTTC	CASSVYINEQFF
.	14	many	TRBV6-2/TRBV6-3	TRBJ1-5	TGTGCCAGCGGTACCATCACAAGAAATCAGCCCCAGCATTTT	CASGTITRNQPQHF
.	12	.	TRBV7-3	TRBJ2-3	TGTGCCAGCAGCTACGGGGGAGGTACGCAGTATTTT	CASSYGGGTQYF
.	13	many	TRBV6-1	TRBJ2-7	TGTGCCAGCAGGGGTAGAGGTTCCGCCGAGCAGTACTTC	CASRGRGSAEQYF
TRBD1	14	many	TRBV7-2	TRBJ2-5	TGTGCCAGCAGCGTCGACAGGGCCGGAGTGGCCCAGTACTTC	CASSVDRAGVAQYF
.	13	many	TRBV5-5	TRBJ2-3	TGTGCCAGCAGCTTGGAAGGGGTAGATACGCAGTATTTT	CASSLEGVDTQYF
.	13	.	TRBV5-1	TRBJ2-7	TGCGCCAGCAGCTTGTGGCAGGGACAAGAGCAGTACTTC	CASSLWQGQEQYF